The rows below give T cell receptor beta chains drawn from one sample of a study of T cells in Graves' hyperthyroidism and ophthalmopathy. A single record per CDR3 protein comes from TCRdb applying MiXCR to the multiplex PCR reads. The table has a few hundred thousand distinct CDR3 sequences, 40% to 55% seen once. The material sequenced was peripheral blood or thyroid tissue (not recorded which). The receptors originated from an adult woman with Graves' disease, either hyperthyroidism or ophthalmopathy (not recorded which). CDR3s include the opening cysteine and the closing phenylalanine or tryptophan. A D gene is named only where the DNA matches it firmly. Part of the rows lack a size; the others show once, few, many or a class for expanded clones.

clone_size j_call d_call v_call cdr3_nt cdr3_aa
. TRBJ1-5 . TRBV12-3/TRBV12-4 TGTGCCAGCAGTCAGACAAGCAAGCAGCCCCAGCATTTT CASSQTSKQPQHF
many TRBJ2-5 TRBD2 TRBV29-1 TGCAGCGTCGGCTTTAGCGGGACTAATGCCAGGTGGACCCAGTACTTC CSVGFSGTNARWTQYF
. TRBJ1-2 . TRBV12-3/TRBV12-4 TGTGCCAGCAGTTTGGCCAGAACGGAAGGCTACACCTTC CASSLARTEGYTF
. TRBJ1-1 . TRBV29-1 TGCAGCGTTGAAGAGGCCTCCCACCCAACTGAAGCTTTCTTT CSVEEASHPTEAFF
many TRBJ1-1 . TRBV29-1 TGCAGCGTTGCCTCCACACGGCAGAACACTGAAGCTTTCTTT CSVASTRQNTEAFF
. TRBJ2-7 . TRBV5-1 TGCGCCAGCAGCTTGGATCCCGGGGACCCCTACGAGCAGTACTTC CASSLDPGDPYEQYF
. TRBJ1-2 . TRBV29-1 TGCAGCGCCGGGACGCCGTCCTATGGCTACGCCTTC CSAGTPSYGYAF
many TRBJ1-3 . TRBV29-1 TGCAGCGTTGGCCAGGGAAACACCATATATTTT CSVGQGNTIYF
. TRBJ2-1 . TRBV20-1 TGCAGTGCTCGGACTAAGGGATCCTACAATGAGCAGTTCTTC CSARTKGSYNEQFF
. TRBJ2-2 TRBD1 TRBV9 TGTGCCAGCAGCGTAGAAGACAGGGGGGGCACCGGGGAGCTGTTTTTT CASSVEDRGGTGELFF
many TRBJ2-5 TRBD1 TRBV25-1 TGTGCCAGCAGTGACAATACAGGGGTGGAGACCCAGTACTTC CASSDNTGVETQYF
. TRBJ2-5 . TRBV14 TGTGCCACCGGAAGGAACCAAGAGACCCAGTACTTC CATGRNQETQYF
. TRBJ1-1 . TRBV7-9 TGTGCCAGCAGCTTAGTGAGGGAGGTTGCGGCGGCTTTCTTT CASSLVREVAAAFF
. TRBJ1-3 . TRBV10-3 TGTGCCATCAAGCGTGCCGGCTCTGGAAACACCATATATTTT CAIKRAGSGNTIYF
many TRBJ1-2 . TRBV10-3 TGTGCCATCAGTGACTACTATGGCTACACCTTC CAISDYYGYTF
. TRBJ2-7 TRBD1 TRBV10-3 TGTGCCATCACCCCGGGACAGGGTAATGGCTACGAGCAGTACTTC CAITPGQGNGYEQYF
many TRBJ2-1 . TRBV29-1 TGCAGCGTTACGGGTTCGACCGGTGGTGAGCAGTTCTTC CSVTGSTGGEQFF
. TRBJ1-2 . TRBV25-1 TGTGCCAGCATTGCGCCAGATGATAACTATGGCTACACCTTC CASIAPDDNYGYTF
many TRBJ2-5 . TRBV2 TGTGCCAGCAGTGAACTTGCGCGGACTTACCTGGCCCTTGGGCAAGAGACCCAGTACTTC CASSELARTYLALGQETQYF
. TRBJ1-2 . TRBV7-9 TGTGCCAGCAGCTTAGCGGCGGGGTCGAGGCGTGGCTACACCTTC CASSLAAGSRRGYTF
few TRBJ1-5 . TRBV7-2 TGTGCCAGCAGCCCAGGGTCGGGAAATCAGCCCCAGCATTTT CASSPGSGNQPQHF
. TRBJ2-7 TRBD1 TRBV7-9 TGTGTCAGCAACGTAGGGGGCTCCGAGCAGTACTTC CVSNVGGSEQYF
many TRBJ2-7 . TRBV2 TGTGCCAGCAGTCGGCGGAACGAGCAGTACTTC CASSRRNEQYF
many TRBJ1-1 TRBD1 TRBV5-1 TGCGCCAGCAGCTGGCGCTCCGGGACAGCGAACACTGAAGCTTTCTTT CASSWRSGTANTEAFF
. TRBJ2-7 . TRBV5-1 TGCGCCAGCAGCGCCGGGAGCAGTACGACCTACGAGCAGTACTTC CASSAGSSTTYEQYF
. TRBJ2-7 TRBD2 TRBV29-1 TGCAGCCCCCTAGCGGCCTCGAGGACCCACGAGCAGTACTTC CSPLAASRTHEQYF
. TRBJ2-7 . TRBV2 TGTGCCAGCAAGGCAGGTTACACCTACGAGCAGTACTTC CASKAGYTYEQYF
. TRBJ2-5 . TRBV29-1 TGCAGCTTAGACCTTCGGGCCTTGGGGACCCAGTACTTC CSLDLRALGTQYF
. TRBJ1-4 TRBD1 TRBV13 TGTGCCAGCAGCTTCTCGACAGGGGGCGGGTATGAAAAACTGTTTTTT CASSFSTGGGYEKLFF
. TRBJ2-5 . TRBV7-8 TGTGCCAGCAGCGTAAGCGGGTCTAGAGAGACCCAGTACTTC CASSVSGSRETQYF
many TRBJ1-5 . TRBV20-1 TGCAGTGCGGGAGCCGTAGGGCAGATTAGCAATCAGCCCCAGCATTTT CSAGAVGQISNQPQHF
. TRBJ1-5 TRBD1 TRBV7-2 TGTGCCAGCAGCACCGGGACAGGGGGCTCTATGGGCAATCAGCCCCAGCATTTT CASSTGTGGSMGNQPQHF
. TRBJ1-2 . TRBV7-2 TGTGCCACCGTAAGACCTCCTAACTATGGCTACACCTTC CATVRPPNYGYTF
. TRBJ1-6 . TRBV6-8 TGTGCCAGCAGTTACTCGAGGGGGGCACCCCTCCACTTT CASSYSRGAPLHF
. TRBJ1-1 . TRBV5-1 TGCGCCAGTGGGGACTTGAACACTGAAGCTTTCTTT CASGDLNTEAFF
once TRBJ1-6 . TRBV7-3 TGTGCCAGCAGCTTAGGACAGTCGGCACCCCTCCACTTT CASSLGQSAPLHF
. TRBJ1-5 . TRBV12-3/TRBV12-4 TGTGCCAGCAGTTTGGAGGGGACCTATGGGCCCCAGCATTTT CASSLEGTYGPQHF
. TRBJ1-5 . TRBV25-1 TGTGCCAGCAGTGCTAGTCAGGGCAGTTTTCAGCCCCAGCATTTT CASSASQGSFQPQHF